This T cell receptor (beta chain) was captured by sequencing in a study of breast tumors, draining lymph nodes, adjacent tissues. Of note for this clonotype: A junction end diverges from the germline sequence, so it may reflect a read error.

The CDR3 consists of 10 residues. Germline CDR1 SGHAT, CDR2 FQNNGV. TCRdb independently ran MiXCR on the multiplex PCR reads; one entry per CDR3 protein. The data contain about 230,000 distinct CDR3 sequences, about 30% of them singletons. The lymph nodes were axillary draining lymph nodes from breast cancer patients. Sequenced input: axillary lymph node tissue. The V gene is TRBV11-2, the J gene TRBJ2-2; no definite D call. The TCR was taken from a female donor with breast cancer. Some clones in this sample may be carry-over from other donors' samples. In nucleotides, the CDR3 is TGTGTCAGCAGCCCCGGGGAGCTGTTTTTT. Translated: CVSSPGELFF.